The rows below give T cell receptor beta chains drawn from one sample of a study of blood T cell repertoires in COVID-19. TCRdb keeps only in-frame clones here, not all; method: immunoSEQ multiplex PCR. The sample contains nearly 250,000 clones, 86% of which appear only once. Input material: peripheral blood. The receptors shown here come from a woman older than 75 with COVID-19, enrolled during active disease. CDR3s include the opening cysteine and the closing phenylalanine or tryptophan. D genes are given only for firm matches. Rows give clone size only sometimes, using once, few, many, or a class for an expanded clone.

v_gene	abundance	d_gene	j_gene	CDR3aa	CDR3nt
TRBV14	once	-	TRBJ2-5	CASSQAGQVQETQYF	TGTGCCAGCAGCCAGGCGGGGCAGGTCCAAGAGACCCAGTACTTC
TRBV5-4	-	-	TRBJ1-4	CASSLSRDRAEKLFF	TGTGCCAGCAGCTTGAGCAGGGATCGGGCTGAAAAACTGTTTTTT
TRBV29-1	-	TRBD1	TRBJ1-1	CSALGQGITEAFF	TGCAGCGCACTGGGACAGGGGATCACTGAAGCTTTCTTT
TRBV28	few	-	TRBJ1-2	CASIGSYGYTF	TGTGCCAGCATAGGGAGTTATGGCTACACCTTC
TRBV3-1/TRBV3-2	-	TRBD1	TRBJ2-5	CASSHKAGGQETQYF	TGTGCCAGCAGCCACAAGGCAGGGGGCCAAGAGACCCAGTACTTC
TRBV18	-	-	TRBJ1-5	CASSPGPFNQPQHF	TGTGCCAGCTCACCAGGCCCGTTCAATCAGCCCCAGCATTTT
TRBV5-1	-	TRBD1	TRBJ1-4	CASSPVPDRGNEKLFF	TGCGCCAGCTCCCCGGTCCCAGACAGGGGGAATGAAAAACTGTTTTTT
TRBV18	-	TRBD2	TRBJ2-3	CASSPAGGSDTQYF	TGTGCCAGCTCACCTGCGGGGGGGTCGGATACGCAGTATTTT
TRBV28	-	TRBD2	TRBJ2-2	CASSLTAGGGELFF	TGTGCCAGCAGTTTAACAGCGGGGGGAGGGGAGCTGTTTTTT
TRBV4-1	-	TRBD2	TRBJ2-1	CASSQSPSGGTYNEQFF	TGCGCCAGCAGCCAGTCCCCTAGCGGGGGGACTTACAATGAGCAGTTCTTC
TRBV18	-	-	TRBJ1-5	CASSNRGYSNQPQHF	TGTGCCAGCTCGAACCGGGGGTATAGCAATCAGCCCCAGCATTTT
TRBV5-1	-	TRBD2	TRBJ2-3	CASGERGAISDTQYF	TGCGCCAGCGGGGAGCGGGGTGCAATCTCAGATACGCAGTATTTT
TRBV9	-	TRBD1	TRBJ1-2	CASTDPPSLPGQSNYGYTF	TGTGCCAGCACCGACCCCCCCTCACTACCGGGACAGAGTAACTATGGCTACACCTTC
TRBV3-1/TRBV3-2	-	TRBD1	TRBJ1-2	CASSQAAGQAAANLNYGYTF	TGTGCCAGCAGCCAAGCCGCAGGACAGGCCGCGGCAAACCTTAACTATGGCTACACCTTC
TRBV5-4	once	TRBD2	TRBJ2-5	CASSFSGGDQETQYF	TGTGCCAGCAGCTTTAGCGGGGGGGATCAAGAGACCCAGTACTTC
TRBV29-1	-	-	TRBJ1-1	CSFHRVFTEAFF	TGCAGCTTCCACAGGGTCTTCACTGAAGCTTTCTTT
TRBV19	-	-	TRBJ2-5	CASSIRDKGVETQYF	TGTGCCAGTTCTATCCGGGACAAAGGAGTAGAGACCCAGTACTTC
TRBV5-1	-	-	TRBJ2-7	CASTWGDRTYEQYF	TGCGCCAGCACCTGGGGGGACAGAACCTACGAGCAGTACTTC
TRBV20-1	-	TRBD1	TRBJ1-1	CSAPTGARAFF	TGCAGTGCGCCAACAGGGGCTCGGGCTTTCTTT
TRBV6-2/TRBV6-3	-	-	TRBJ2-5	CASSYPGTQYF	TGTGCCAGCAGTTACCCCGGGACCCAGTACTTC
TRBV6-4	-	-	TRBJ1-1	CASSGTGQTEAFF	TGTGCCAGCAGTGGGACGGGACAAACTGAAGCTTTCTTT
TRBV7-6	once	TRBD1	TRBJ2-1	CASSLGGQPYNEQFF	TGTGCCAGCAGCTTAGGGGGACAGCCTTACAATGAGCAGTTCTTC
TRBV5-1	-	-	TRBJ1-6	CASSQTGSGSPLHF	TGCGCCAGCAGCCAAACGGGTTCTGGTTCACCCCTCCACTTT
TRBV5-6	-	-	TRBJ2-7	CASSLGQSGYEQYF	TGTGCCAGCAGCTTGGGACAGTCTGGCTACGAGCAGTACTTC
TRBV29-1	-	TRBD1	TRBJ1-1	CSAQLGQERNTEAFF	TGCAGCGCCCAATTGGGACAGGAAAGGAACACTGAAGCTTTCTTT
TRBV6-5	-	-	TRBJ2-5	CASSYGGQETQYF	TGTGCCAGCAGTTACGGCGGCCAAGAGACCCAGTACTTC
TRBV29-1	once	-	TRBJ2-7	CSVPRPGGRTYEQYF	TGCAGCGTTCCGAGGCCAGGGGGGAGAACCTACGAGCAGTACTTC
TRBV20-1	few	-	TRBJ1-1	CSARGGKEAFF	TGCAGTGCCCGCGGGGGGAAGGAAGCTTTCTTT
TRBV6-5	-	-	TRBJ2-1	CASRLDSFQVAEQFF	TGTGCCAGCAGACTTGACAGTTTTCAGGTGGCTGAGCAGTTCTTC
TRBV14	-	-	TRBJ1-1	CASSQAWSEAFF	TGTGCCAGCAGCCAAGCTTGGAGTGAAGCTTTCTTT
TRBV15	-	-	TRBJ1-1	CATSREAGLAAFF	TGTGCCACCAGCAGAGAGGCAGGCCTGGCAGCTTTCTTT
TRBV11-2	few	TRBD1	TRBJ1-1	CASRTGGAENTEAFF	TGTGCCAGCAGGACAGGGGGCGCCGAGAACACTGAAGCTTTCTTT
TRBV11-2	-	-	TRBJ1-2	CASSYGQSLTYGYTF	TGTGCCAGCAGCTATGGACAGTCCCTTACCTATGGCTACACCTTC
TRBV4-1	few	-	TRBJ1-6	CASSQNSVYNSPLHF	TGCGCCAGCAGCCAGAACAGTGTCTATAATTCACCCCTCCACTTT
TRBV2	-	-	TRBJ2-2	CASSESRADTGELFF	TGTGCCAGCAGTGAATCCAGGGCTGACACCGGGGAGCTGTTTTTT
TRBV2	-	-	TRBJ1-2	CASSQDLGANYGYTF	TGTGCCAGCAGCCAAGATCTGGGAGCTAACTATGGCTACACCTTC
TRBV27	-	-	TRBJ1-5	CASSFTRGNQPQHF	TGTGCCAGCAGTTTCACGAGGGGCAATCAGCCCCAGCATTTT
TRBV15	-	TRBD1	TRBJ2-7	CATSWGQGGYEQYF	TGTGCCACCAGCTGGGGACAGGGAGGCTACGAGCAGTACTTC
TRBV27	-	TRBD2	TRBJ2-1	CASSLAGTSGSLEQFF	TGTGCCAGCAGTTTAGCCGGGACTAGCGGGTCCCTTGAGCAGTTCTTC
TRBV7-6	-	TRBD1	TRBJ2-2	CASSPQDATGVTGELFF	TGTGCCAGCAGCCCTCAGGACGCGACAGGGGTCACCGGGGAGCTGTTTTTT
TRBV6-5	-	-	TRBJ2-5	CASTPGGFQETQYF	TGTGCCAGCACCCCCGGAGGGTTCCAAGAGACCCAGTACTTC
TRBV24-1	-	-	TRBJ2-1	CATSDDRYNEQFF	TGTGCCACCAGTGATGACAGGTACAATGAGCAGTTCTTC
TRBV5-1	-	TRBD2	TRBJ2-3	CASSLPGGNTDTQYF	TGCGCCAGCAGCTTGCCGGGGGGGAACACAGATACGCAGTATTTT
TRBV4-3	-	TRBD1	TRBJ1-2	CASSQDRGTGNYGYTF	TGCGCCAGCAGCCAAGACCGGGGGACAGGGAACTATGGCTACACCTTC
TRBV4-3	-	-	TRBJ1-1	CASSQGQNTEAFF	TGCGCCAGCAGCCAAGGACAGAACACTGAAGCTTTCTTT